This is a list of T cell receptor beta chains from one sample in a study of metastatic and nonmetastatic thyroid tumors. TCRdb re-clonotyped the PCR reads via MiXCR. The table records 15,000 to 20,000 clones, around 16% of them present only once. The sample consisted of blood. The source of these receptors is a female donor with papillary thyroid cancer or a benign thyroid nodule (not recorded which). Some clones in this sample may be carry-over from other donors' samples. Each CDR3 is given with its conserved first and last residue. Each record gives: CDR3 protein, CDR3 DNA, D gene, J gene, V gene, clone size. A D gene is named only where the DNA matches it firmly. Clone size appears in some rows only: once, few, many, or a class for an expanded clone.

CASSPRQLTDEQYF,TGTGCCAGCAGCCCCCGACAGTTAACGGACGAGCAGTACTTC,.,TRBJ2-7,TRBV9,many
CASSLQADPAYEQYF,TGCGCCAGCAGCTTGCAGGCAGACCCTGCCTACGAGCAGTACTTC,.,TRBJ2-7,TRBV5-1,many
CASSYSPTNYGYTF,TGTGCCAGCAGTTACTCACCAACTAACTATGGCTACACCTTC,.,TRBJ1-2,TRBV6-5,medium-sized
CASSLGGGVLSYEQYF,TGTGCCAGCAGCTTGGGGGGCGGGGTCCTCTCCTACGAGCAGTACTTC,.,TRBJ2-7,TRBV5-6,many
CASGLLAEAFF,TGTGCCAGCGGGCTATTGGCTGAAGCTTTCTTT,.,TRBJ1-1,TRBV19,many
CASTGVGRTEAFF,TGTGCCAGCACAGGAGTCGGGCGAACTGAAGCTTTCTTT,.,TRBJ1-1,TRBV5-5,many
CASSLGQAGIYEQYF,TGTGCCAGCAGCTTGGGACAAGCGGGTATCTACGAGCAGTACTTC,.,TRBJ2-7,TRBV11-2,.
CASSPRGGLTGGSDGYTF,TGTGCCAGCAGCCCACGAGGGGGGTTGACAGGGGGCAGCGATGGCTACACCTTC,TRBD1,TRBJ1-2,TRBV9,.
CASSQANGGAGAEAFF,TGTGCCAGCAGCCAAGCCAACGGGGGGGCTGGCGCTGAAGCTTTCTTT,.,TRBJ1-1,TRBV4-2,many
CASRIRLAGNPDTQYF,TGTGCCAGCAGGATAAGACTAGCGGGAAACCCAGATACGCAGTATTTT,TRBD2,TRBJ2-3,TRBV12-3/TRBV12-4,many
CASSDETNYEQYF,TGTGCCAGCAGTGATGAAACAAACTACGAGCAGTACTTC,.,TRBJ2-7,TRBV2,many
CATSDLGQGLETQYF,TGTGCCACCAGTGATTTAGGACAGGGGTTAGAGACCCAGTACTTC,TRBD1,TRBJ2-5,TRBV24-1,many
CASSLRGGATGELFF,TGTGCCAGCAGCCTACGGGGGGGCGCCACCGGGGAGCTGTTTTTT,TRBD2,TRBJ2-2,TRBV11-2,.
CASSGSLGTSGGVIQYF,TGTGCCAGCAGTGGGAGTTTAGGGACTAGCGGGGGAGTCATTCAGTACTTC,TRBD2,TRBJ2-4,TRBV28,.
CASSVAGLAGTQNTGELFF,TGTGCCAGCAGCGTAGCGGGACTAGCGGGTACGCAGAACACCGGGGAGCTGTTTTTT,TRBD2,TRBJ2-2,TRBV9,many
CASSNANPGQTYEQYF,TGTGCCAGCAGCAACGCAAACCCGGGACAGACCTACGAGCAGTACTTC,TRBD1,TRBJ2-7,TRBV28,many
CASSPKNTGELFF,TGTGCCAGCAGCCCTAAGAACACCGGGGAGCTGTTTTTT,.,TRBJ2-2,TRBV6-1,medium-sized
CSARDAPGDGRLSYEQYF,TGCAGTGCTAGAGATGCGCCCGGGGACGGGAGGCTCTCCTACGAGCAGTACTTC,TRBD2,TRBJ2-7,TRBV20-1,many
CASIDPGTVNQPQHF,TGTGCCAGCATCGATCCGGGGACAGTGAATCAGCCCCAGCATTTT,TRBD1,TRBJ1-5,TRBV6-2/TRBV6-3,few
CASSFPGQGKDTQYF,TGTGCCAGCAGTTTCCCGGGACAGGGAAAAGATACGCAGTATTTT,TRBD1,TRBJ2-3,TRBV6-1,many
CASSLVEGGELFF,TGTGCCAGCAGCTTGGTCGAGGGAGGGGAGCTGTTTTTT,.,TRBJ2-2,TRBV5-6,few
CASSLWTDTGELFF,TGTGCCAGCAGCTTGTGGACGGACACCGGGGAGCTGTTTTTT,.,TRBJ2-2,TRBV5-8,.
CASSPPGRTNYEQYF,TGTGCCAGCTCACCTCCCGGCAGGACAAACTACGAGCAGTACTTC,.,TRBJ2-7,TRBV18,many
CASSYGQGSCQPQHF,TGTGCCAGCAGTTACGGCCAGGGGAGCTGTCAGCCCCAGCATTTT,.,TRBJ1-5,TRBV6-4,few
CASSQDGGDNQETQYF,TGCGCCAGCAGCCAAGATGGCGGGGACAACCAAGAGACCCAGTACTTC,.,TRBJ2-5,TRBV4-1,.
CASSLDQGYYGYTF,TGCGCCAGCAGCTTGGATCAGGGGTACTATGGCTACACCTTC,.,TRBJ1-2,TRBV5-1,.
CASTGKAEETQYF,TGTGCCAGCACTGGAAAGGCGGAAGAGACCCAGTACTTC,.,TRBJ2-5,TRBV6-1,.
CASSSRTGARGETQYF,TGTGCCAGCAGCTCACGGACGGGGGCCAGGGGAGAGACCCAGTACTTC,.,TRBJ2-5,TRBV7-2,many
CASSESTTYEQYF,TGCGCCAGCAGTGAGTCGACAACCTACGAGCAGTACTTC,.,TRBJ2-7,TRBV10-1,medium-sized
CASEVSAGTYNEQFF,TGTGCCAGTGAAGTTAGCGCGGGGACTTACAATGAGCAGTTCTTC,.,TRBJ2-1,TRBV6-1,medium-sized
CSARPRGSTGYTF,TGCAGTGCTAGACCACGGGGCAGTACTGGCTACACCTTC,.,TRBJ1-2,TRBV20-1,many
CASSLDIGGLNTEAFF,TGTGCCAGCAGCTTAGATATCGGCGGACTGAACACTGAAGCTTTCTTT,.,TRBJ1-1,TRBV11-2,few
CASSVTGGAANTVELFF,TGTGCCAGCAGTGTGACAGGTGGTGCCGCGAACACCGTGGAGCTGTTTTTT,.,TRBJ2-2,TRBV2,.